This record concerns one T cell receptor (beta chain) sequence. Antigen specificity is unknown. The study sampled nominally healthy donors, though unrecorded immune exposures were likely. The data were taken from a study of cytomegalovirus exposure and HLA in healthy donors. Study in general: A prior study identified approximately 110 million unique TCR beta sequences from 200 million or so T cells. Study-level results: Associated with HLA alleles at 0.05 false discovery rate in a later analysis were 16,951 TCR beta sequences. Listed as cytomegalovirus-associated were 150 to 200 TCR beta chains.

PCR employed 60 Vbeta and 13 Jbeta primers. Assay used: immunoSEQ multiplex PCR; TCRdb lists only in-frame clones, some missing. Of about 98,000 clones in the sample, approximately 79% are singletons; the top ten hold 1.8%. Germline-derived CDR1 and CDR2 are MNHEY and SMNVEV (reference sequence). The length of the CDR3 is 16 residues. V trimming: 1 base; J trimming: 2 bases; junction bases outside the gene matches: 5. Sequenced material: PBMCs. This chain connects TRBV27 to TRBJ2-7; 10 bases are a match to TRBD1. This sequence was found in a male donor in good health and CMV-seronegative. The CDR3 sequence: CASSLLSGQGTYEQYF. In DNA, the CDR3 is TGTGCCAGCAGTTTATTGTCGGGACAGGGGACCTACGAGCAGTACTTC.